This is a list of T cell receptor beta chains from one sample in a study of graft-versus-host responses after intestinal transplantation. Antigen specificity for these receptors is unknown. Here immunoSEQ multiplex PCR was the method, and the copy in TCRdb shows in-frame clones only, minus some. In the table there are around 50,000 clones, about 89% of which are singletons. Sequenced material: unstimulated CD4+ T cells sorted from spleen or lymph node cells, taken before transplant. Every receptor here comes from a human donor who was the organ donor for an intestinal transplant. Both conserved end residues are part of each CDR3. A D gene is named only where the DNA matches it firmly. The size of a clone is reported for some rows only, either as once, few or many, or as a class for expanded clones.

D,size,J,V,CDR3,DNA
TRBD1,-,TRBJ1-5,TRBV5-6,CASSLWDRDNPQHF,TGTGCCAGCAGCTTGTGGGACAGGGACAATCCCCAGCATTTT
-,-,TRBJ2-3,TRBV5-1,CASSLALGASGSTDTQYF,TGCGCCAGCAGCTTGGCCCTGGGGGCTAGCGGCAGCACAGATACGCAGTATTTT
-,few,TRBJ2-1,TRBV4-1,CASSQDRGGSYNEQFF,TGCGCCAGCAGCCAAGATCGAGGGGGCTCCTACAATGAGCAGTTCTTC
-,-,TRBJ2-5,TRBV25-1,CASSGDPWRGYF,TGTGCCAGCAGTGGAGATCCCTGGAGAGGGTACTTC
-,-,TRBJ1-1,TRBV6-5,CASGPRVENTEAFF,TGTGCCAGCGGTCCACGGGTAGAGAACACTGAAGCTTTCTTT
-,-,TRBJ1-6,TRBV25-1,CASSGIRPPNSPLHF,TGTGCCAGCAGTGGTATCAGGCCCCCTAATTCACCCCTCCACTTT
TRBD2,few,TRBJ2-5,TRBV7-9,CASSPVGRSGILRETQYF,TGTGCCAGCAGCCCAGTAGGGCGTAGCGGGATACTGAGAGAGACCCAGTACTTC
TRBD2,-,TRBJ2-3,TRBV19,CASSNLGTSPDTQYF,TGTGCCAGTAGTAATTTGGGGACTAGTCCAGATACGCAGTATTTT
-,-,TRBJ1-1,TRBV6-1,CASSEASGYTEAFF,TGTGCCAGCAGTGAAGCCTCAGGGTACACTGAAGCTTTCTTT
TRBD1,-,TRBJ1-1,TRBV5-4,CASSTTGGTEAFF,TGTGCCAGCAGCACAACAGGGGGCACTGAAGCTTTCTTT
TRBD1,once,TRBJ2-7,TRBV15,CATSRERTGLSEQYF,TGTGCCACCAGCAGAGAGAGGACAGGTCTCTCCGAGCAGTACTTC
-,-,TRBJ2-6,TRBV27,CASREFLIAGANVLTF,TGTGCCAGCAGGGAGTTTTTAATTGCAGGGGCCAACGTCCTGACTTTC